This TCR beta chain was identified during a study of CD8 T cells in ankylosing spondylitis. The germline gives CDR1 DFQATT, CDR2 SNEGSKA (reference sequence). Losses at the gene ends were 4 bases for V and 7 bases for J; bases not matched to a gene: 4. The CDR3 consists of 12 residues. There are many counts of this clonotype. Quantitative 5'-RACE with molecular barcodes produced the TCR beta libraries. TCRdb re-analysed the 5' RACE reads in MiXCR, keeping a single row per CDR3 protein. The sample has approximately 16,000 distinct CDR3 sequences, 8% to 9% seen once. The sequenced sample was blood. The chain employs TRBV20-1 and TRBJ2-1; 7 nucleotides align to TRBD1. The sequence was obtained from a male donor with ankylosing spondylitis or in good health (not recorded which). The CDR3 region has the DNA TGCAGTGCTACCGGGACAGCAAATGAGCAGTTCTTC. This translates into CSATGTANEQFF.